This T cell receptor beta chain emerged from a study of T-cell reconstitution after alpha-beta-depleted transplantation in children. Molecular barcoding with unique molecular identifiers was used for the TCRbeta library. In TCRdb, the PCR reads were re-called with MiXCR into one record per CDR3 protein. The sample lists 490,000 or so distinct CDR3 sequences, under 15% seen once, with around 6.1% in the top ten. This clonotype was picked up many times. Germline V gives CDR1 SNHLY, CDR2 FYNNEI. CDR3 length: 14 amino acids. J was trimmed by 5 bases and V by 11 bases; bases with no gene match: 10. The sample consisted of PBMCs from the stem cell graft donor, taken from the stem cell graft. The receptor was isolated from a human donor who donated a stem cell graft to a child with combined immunodeficiency. The chain recombines TRBV2 with TRBJ2-1; 9 bases fit TRBD1. This chain's CDR3 is CAASGDRGDNEQFF. CDR3 coding DNA: TGTGCCGCAAGTGGAGACAGGGGGGACAATGAGCAGTTCTTC.